This T cell receptor beta chain originates from a study of T cells in Graves' hyperthyroidism and ophthalmopathy. The CDR3 regions of TCR beta were amplified from RNA transcripts. TCR CDR3 regions were first amplified by RT-PCR with HTBI primers. MiXCR, applied by TCRdb to the multiplex PCR reads, yields one record per CDR3 protein. The repertoire consists of about 560,000 distinct CDR3 sequences, with 14% occurring once and the leading ten covering 11% to 15%. This clonotype came up many times. Each patient was aged 18 to 65 and had newly diagnosed hyperthyroidism of under 2 months' duration. The V gene's germline CDR1 is MNHNS and CDR2 SASEGT. This CDR3 is 16 amino acids long. The V gene lost 5 bases and the J gene lost 3 bases, with 20 bases spanning the gap.

The rearrangement joins TRBV6-1 to TRBJ2-7; D unclear. This sequence originates from a woman aged 35 to 49 with Graves' hyperthyroidism. The sample was blood. For the CDR3, the DNA is TGTGCCAGCAGTTCATCGTACCGGGCCTCAGGCTACGAGCAGTACTTC. Amino acid sequence: CASSSSYRASGYEQYF.